This entry lists 15 T cell receptor beta chains sequenced from one sample in a study of OX40 agonist ivuxolimab in advanced cancers. Some clones are missing from TCRdb's copy, which holds only in-frame ones; the method was immunoSEQ multiplex PCR. The sample includes some 150,000 clones, approximately 90% of them seen just once. Sequencing used CD4+ or CD8+ T cells sorted from blood, obtained in a trial of the OX40 agonist ivuxolimab. The receptor set was obtained from an adult with an advanced solid tumor such as melanoma, head and neck, liver or kidney cancer.

This chain uses TRBV4-1 with TRBJ2-7, with 8 bases identical to TRBD2. CDR1 and CDR2 (germline): MGHRA, YSYEKL. V shed 3 bases and J 1 base; nucleotides not matched to a gene: 8. The CDR3 runs 16 residues. The CDR3 DNA follows: TGCGCCAGCAGCCACCCCGAGCGGGAGAGGTCCTACGAGCAGTACTTC. Translation: CASSHPERERSYEQYF.

The chain joins TRBV19 to TRBJ2-2; D remains unclear. Germline V lookup: CDR1 LNHDA, CDR2 SQIVND (reference sequence). V shed 2 bases and J shed 0 bases, with 7 bases lying between them. The CDR3 sequence is 15 residues long. The CDR3 sequence is CASSIFLSNTGELFF. The CDR3 bases are TGTGCCAGTAGTATATTCCTTTCGAACACCGGGGAGCTGTTTTTT. Based on the CDR3 plus reference TRBV19 and TRBJ2-2, the full variable domain is DGGITQSPKYLFRKEGQNVTLSCEQNLNHDAMYWYRQDPGQGLRLIYYSQIVNDFQKGDIAEGYSVSREKKESFPLTVTSAQKNPTAFYLCASSIFLSNTGELFFGEGSRLTVL.

This sequence joins TRBV6-6 and TRBJ2-1, with 9 positions matching TRBD2. This CDR3 contains 12 residues. The J segment lost 15 bases and the V segment lost 3 bases, leaving 6 bases of the junction unmatched. CDR1 is MNHNY and CDR2 is SVGAGI in the germline V gene (reference sequence). The chain's CDR3 is CASSYPGTSPFF. DNA for the CDR3: TGTGCCAGCAGTTATCCCGGGACTAGCCCGTTCTTC.

CDR3 in DNA: TGTGCCAGCAGCGGTACTAGCAGACACTACAATGAGCAGTTCTTC. Protein: CASSGTSRHYNEQFF. J is TRBJ2-1 and V is TRBV9; maybe TRBD2 (6 bases). Germline values: CDR1 SGDLS, CDR2 YYNGEE. The CDR3 sequence is 15 residues long. Between the trimmed V and J ends, which lost 3 bases and 3 bases, there was a span of 13 bases.

On this clone: The sample holds other DNA sequences that translate to the same CDR3. This chain uses TRBV6-5 with TRBJ2-1; D perhaps matches TRBD2 (5 bases). The V end lost 0 bases, the J end lost 4 bases, and 7 bases lay between the germline ends. The CDR3 is made up of 14 amino acids. Germline-derived CDR1 and CDR2 are MNHEY and SVGAGI. The CDR3 DNA is TGTGCCAGCAGTTACTCGGGCGGGTACAATGAGCAGTTCTTC. This encodes CASSYSGGYNEQFF.

The rearrangement joins TRBV7-9 to TRBJ2-5; 7 bases are shared with TRBD1. Germline V lookup: CDR1 SEHNR, CDR2 FQNEAQ (reference sequence). With 4 bases clipped from V and 4 bases from J, the junction kept 3 bases outside the gene matches. CDR3 length: 13 amino acids. The CDR3 nucleotides read TGTGCCAGCAGCTCCGGACAGGCAGAGACCCAGTACTTC. It specifies CASSSGQAETQYF. Using reference TRBV7-9 and TRBJ2-5 for the parts outside the CDR3, the full variable domain is DTGVSQNPRHKITKRGQNVTFRCDPISEHNRLYWYRQTLGQGPEFLTYFQNEAQLEKSRLLSDRFSAERPKGSFSTLEIQRTEQGDSAMYLCASSSGQAETQYFGPGTRLLVL.

This chain joins TRBV5-1 and TRBJ2-2, with D unclear. Trimming cost V 2 bases and J 2 bases, with 13 bases left between them. The CDR3 spans 16 residues. Germline lookup yields CDR1 SGHRS and CDR2 YFSETQ. The CDR3 protein is CASSFLSGVNTGELFF. CDR3 DNA sequence: TGCGCCAGCAGCTTCTTATCAGGAGTTAACACCGGGGAGCTGTTTTTT. The whole variable domain, remainder taken from reference TRBV5-1 and TRBJ2-2, is KAGVTQTPRYLIKTRGQQVTLSCSPISGHRSVSWYQQTPGQGLQFLFEYFSETQRNKGNFPGRFSGRQFSNSRSEMNVSTLELGDSALYLCASSFLSGVNTGELFFGEGSRLTVL.

The chain carries TRBV7-2 and TRBJ2-7, with 9 bases identical to TRBD1. Trimming took 5 bases from V and 3 from J; bases not matched to a gene: 8. This CDR3 is built from 15 residues. Germline CDR1 reads SGHTA; CDR2 reads FQGNSA. The CDR3 here is CASSPTGQGFYEQYF. As DNA, the CDR3 is TGTGCCAGCAGCCCAACCGGACAGGGGTTCTACGAGCAGTACTTC.

This sequence joins TRBV6-1 and TRBJ2-7, with D unclear. There are 11 residues in the CDR3. The V gene's germline CDR1 is MNHNS and CDR2 SASEGT. In DNA form, the CDR3 reads TGTCGCCGGGCTTTAAACGGGCTTCGGTACTTC. Its translation: CRRALNGLRYF.

The chain has TRBV16 and TRBJ1-1; D is unclear. The CDR3 runs to 15 residues. From germline, CDR1 is KGHSY and CDR2 FQNENV. Trimming removed 1 base at V and 1 base at J, with 10 bases between. CDR3 nucleotide sequence: TGTGCCAGCAGCCAATTGGATCCAGGGAACACTGAAGCTTTCTTT. Translated: CASSQLDPGNTEAFF.

This sequence joins TRBV19 and TRBJ1-3; TRBD1 aligns across 9 bases. The CDR3 consists of 15 residues. V shed 3 bases and J 4 bases; nucleotides not matched to a gene: 4. CDR1 and CDR2 (germline): LNHDA, SQIVND (reference sequence). The DNA for the CDR3 is TGTGCCAGTAGTATTGGACAGGGGAGAGGAAACACCATATATTTT. Translation: CASSIGQGRGNTIYF. Looking up the rest from reference TRBV19 and TRBJ1-3 gives the full variable domain: DGGITQSPKYLFRKEGQNVTLSCEQNLNHDAMYWYRQDPGQGLRLIYYSQIVNDFQKGDIAEGYSVSREKKESFPLTVTSAQKNPTAFYLCASSIGQGRGNTIYFGEGSWLTVV.

The chain carries TRBV5-5 and TRBJ2-5, with D unclear. The germline gives CDR1 SGHKS, CDR2 YYEKEE (reference sequence). The CDR3 has 12 amino acids. Trimming shortened V by 1 base and J by 2 bases, and 3 bases separated the two germline ends. The CDR3 region is CASSLKQETQYF. The CDR3 coding sequence is TGTGCCAGCAGCTTGAAGCAAGAGACCCAGTACTTC.

This clone was counted a single time. The gene calls are TRBV18 and TRBJ2-7; 14 positions match TRBD2. This CDR3 has 17 amino acids. The trim removed 4 bases at V and 6 bases at J, leaving 11 bases unmatched. CDR1 KGHSH and CDR2 LQKENI come from the germline V gene. The CDR3 here is CASSRSLSGTSGSEQYF. The CDR3 coding sequence is TGTGCCAGCTCACGATCTTTGTCCGGGACTAGCGGGAGCGAGCAGTACTTC.

This clone was seen only once. This chain uses TRBV12-5 with TRBJ2-2; D is unresolved. Trimming cost V 5 bases and J 4 bases, with 8 bases left between them. The CDR3 sequence is 13 residues long. The germline CDR1 and CDR2 sequences are LGHNT and FRNRAP. The CDR3 loop is CASGTSVTGELFF. Written as DNA, the CDR3 is TGTGCTAGTGGTACCTCCGTCACCGGGGAGCTGTTTTTT.

This sequence joins TRBV25-1 and TRBJ2-5; TRBD2 is a possible D gene (5 bases). The CDR3 covers 16 residues. CDR1 and CDR2 (germline): MGHDK, SYGVNS. Trimming pared 2 bases from V and 4 bases from J, leaving 17 bases between. CDR3 in amino acids: CASSELTPGVGETQYF. CDR3 DNA sequence: TGTGCCAGCAGTGAACTTACCCCCGGGGTAGGAGAGACCCAGTACTTC.